A selection of T cell receptor beta chains follows, all from one sample in a study of T-cell memory formation after mild COVID-19. A single record per CDR3 protein comes from TCRdb applying MiXCR to the 5' RACE reads. The profile shows roughly 4,800 distinct CDR3 sequences, around a quarter of them singletons. The specimen was PBMCs or a T cell subset sorted from them (not recorded which). These receptors were obtained from an adult who had mild COVID-19 (a few samples of this study predate the infection). Cell type and time point are not known. CDR3s include the opening cysteine and the closing phenylalanine or tryptophan. The D gene is left open where the match is weak.

v_call: TRBV6-5; d_call: TRBD2; cdr3_aa: CASSPQLAGFTDTQYF
v_call: TRBV9; d_call: .; cdr3_aa: CASSLYGTGGTGELFF
v_call: TRBV11-2; d_call: .; cdr3_aa: CASTLATDTQYF
v_call: TRBV28; d_call: TRBD1; cdr3_aa: CASSDPGTGANGYTF
v_call: TRBV7-3; d_call: .; cdr3_aa: CASSATLGEQFF
v_call: TRBV5-4; d_call: .; cdr3_aa: CASSLPAGTSYEQYF
v_call: TRBV11-2; d_call: .; cdr3_aa: CASRFSGANVLTF
v_call: TRBV28; d_call: .; cdr3_aa: CASSSIRLVVDEQFF
v_call: TRBV12-5; d_call: TRBD2; cdr3_aa: CASGLTLGLAGEDEQFF
v_call: TRBV12-3/TRBV12-4; d_call: .; cdr3_aa: CASSLGGTGNTIYF
v_call: TRBV10-3; d_call: TRBD1; cdr3_aa: CAISGQGAYGYTF
v_call: TRBV30; d_call: .; cdr3_aa: CAWSAAKGLLSSYEQYF
v_call: TRBV15; d_call: .; cdr3_aa: CATSRSLGSETQYF
v_call: TRBV7-3; d_call: TRBD1; cdr3_aa: CASSSTGGGYNEQFF
v_call: TRBV7-9; d_call: .; cdr3_aa: CASSFEEIYGYTF
v_call: TRBV7-8; d_call: TRBD1; cdr3_aa: CASSWTGGSYTEAFF
v_call: TRBV3-1; d_call: .; cdr3_aa: CASSQDLIQGYRNEQYF
v_call: TRBV19; d_call: .; cdr3_aa: CASREGLETQYF
v_call: TRBV5-1; d_call: TRBD1; cdr3_aa: CASSLEGQAYNEQFF
v_call: TRBV5-1; d_call: .; cdr3_aa: CASSFWGGETQYF
v_call: TRBV5-1; d_call: .; cdr3_aa: CASHGTVRRGTDTQYF
v_call: TRBV5-1; d_call: .; cdr3_aa: CASSFEPGQLKAGELFF
v_call: TRBV10-3; d_call: TRBD1; cdr3_aa: CATKPGQGAETQYF
v_call: TRBV5-4; d_call: .; cdr3_aa: CASSLETITDTQYF
v_call: TRBV27; d_call: TRBD2; cdr3_aa: CASSSRLAGNNYNEQFF
v_call: TRBV30; d_call: TRBD2; cdr3_aa: CAWSQLAGAYNEQFF
v_call: TRBV12-3/TRBV12-4; d_call: .; cdr3_aa: CASSLMGGRGLETQYF